This T cell receptor beta chain appears in the sequencing data of a study of identical twins. TCRdb re-called the 5' RACE reads with MiXCR, one entry per CDR3 protein. The profile shows approximately 700,000 distinct CDR3 sequences, 18% of them singletons. These sequences were also reported in another study, on T cells expressing NK-cell markers. This second study says: With respect to HCMV, seven of the eight sequenced donors were seropositive, and one was seronegative. In a handful of donors, dominant clonotypes made up 28.3-60.1% of CD3+CD56-NKG2C+ cells.

The sample taken for sequencing was PBMCs. The TCR was taken from a woman younger than 30 in good health.

CDR3 loop: CASSQGQALEQYF. The CDR3 bases are TGTGCCAGCAGCCAAGGTCAAGCCCTCGAGCAGTACTTC. V is TRBV3-1 and J is TRBJ2-7; D is uncertain. Germline CDR1 LGHDT, CDR2 YNNKEL (reference sequence). The CDR3 covers 13 residues. V lost 1 base to trimming and J lost 6 bases, with 10 bases between them.